The 16 T cell receptor beta chains presented below share a single source sample, sequenced in a study of T cells in localized non-small cell lung cancer. TCRdb's copy holds only in-frame clones and misses some; the assay was immunoSEQ multiplex PCR. The sample lists more than 20,000 clones, approximately 90% occurring once. The specimen was peripheral blood, collected before any cancer treatment. The source is a male donor older than 55 with stage I squamous cell lung carcinoma.

CDR3 bases: TGTGCCTGGAGTGCAGTGGTGGGCCAGCCCCAGCATTTT. Translated, it gives CAWSAVVGQPQHF. The V and J genes are TRBV30 and TRBJ1-5; D is ambiguous. Trimming pared 1 base from V and 7 bases from J, leaving 11 bases between. Per the germline V gene, CDR1 is GTSNPN and CDR2 is SVGIG (reference sequence). The CDR3 is 13 residues long. Full variable domain (outside the CDR3, taken from reference TRBV30 and TRBJ1-5): SQTIHQWPATLVQPVGSPLSLECTVEGTSNPNLYWYRQAAGRGLQLLFYSVGIGQISSEVPQNLSASRPQDRQFILSSKKLLLSDSGFYLCAWSAVVGQPQHFGDGTRLSIL.

The V call is TRBV6-6, the J call TRBJ1-2, with a tentative D call TRBD1 (5 bases). The CDR3 has 14 residues. CDR1 is MNHNY, CDR2 SVGAGI, per germline (reference sequence). V shed 0 bases and J shed 8 bases, with 13 bases lying between them. The CDR3 loop is CASSYSGGSIGYTF. Here the CDR3 DNA reads TGTGCCAGCAGTTACTCGGGGGGATCTATCGGCTACACCTTC.

This clone was seen a single time. J is TRBJ2-1 and V is TRBV19; 8 bases map to TRBD1. Germline CDR1 LNHDA, CDR2 SQIVND (reference sequence). Unmatched junction bases numbered 19, after V lost 0 bases and J lost 0 bases. This CDR3 comprises 22 residues. CDR3 coding DNA: TGTGCCAGTAGTATAGACTCTATAGCGAGGACAGGGCTTTTCGGCTCCTACAATGAGCAGTTCTTC. It encodes CASSIDSIARTGLFGSYNEQFF.

The V call is TRBV27, the J call TRBJ1-4; the D is unclear. Looked up from germline, CDR1 is MNHEY and CDR2 is SMNVEV (reference sequence). CDR3 length equals 16 residues. V lost 3 bases, J lost 0 bases, and 11 bases lay in between. The CDR3 DNA is TGTGCCAGCAGTTTTGCAACATTTCCAACTAATGAAAAACTGTTTTTT. Translated: CASSFATFPTNEKLFF.

The chain joins TRBV14 to TRBJ1-2; weak D call: TRBD1 (6 bases). The CDR3 spans 14 residues. V lost 4 bases to trimming and J lost 4 bases, with 13 bases between them. Germline lookup yields CDR1 SGHDN and CDR2 FVKESK. CDR3 protein: CASSLGGTSYGYTF. The CDR3 DNA sequence: TGTGCCAGCAGCCTGGGGGGGACATCCTATGGCTACACCTTC. The full variable domain, completed using reference TRBV14 and TRBJ1-2, is EAGVTQFPSHSVIEKGQTVTLRCDPISGHDNLYWYRRVMGKEIKFLLHFVKESKQDESGMPNNRFLAERTGGTYSTLKVQPAELEDSGVYFCASSLGGTSYGYTFGSGTRLTVV.

The CDR3 region has the DNA TGTGCCATCACTCCAAAATCCGGACAGGAAGGAAGGACCCAGTACTTC. Protein sequence: CAITPKSGQEGRTQYF. V gene TRBV10-3 combines with J gene TRBJ2-5; TRBD1 matches 7 bases. CDR1 is ENHRY, CDR2 SYGVKD, per germline. Trimming took 7 bases from V and 7 from J; bases not matched to a gene: 18. The CDR3 has 16 amino acids.

The gene calls are TRBV6-1 and TRBJ1-2; D perhaps matches TRBD1 (5 bases). Per germline, CDR1 MNHNS and CDR2 SASEGT. The CDR3 covers 15 residues. The V gene lost 7 bases and the J gene lost 3 bases, with 18 bases spanning the gap. DNA of the CDR3: TGTGCCAGCATCCCGGGACTGAATCTATACTATGGCTACACCTTC. It translates to CASIPGLNLYYGYTF.

The chain is built from TRBV9 and TRBJ1-1; maybe TRBD1 (6 bases). The CDR3 is made up of 15 amino acids. V was cut by 4 bases and J by 0 bases, with 13 bases left in between. The germline gives CDR1 SGDLS, CDR2 YYNGEE. DNA of the CDR3: TGTGCCAGCAGCCCGAGGGGGTGGATGAACACTGAAGCTTTCTTT. It specifies CASSPRGWMNTEAFF.

This chain links TRBV19 with TRBJ1-1; no definite D call. V dropped 5 bases and J dropped 0 bases, with 10 bases sitting between them. In germline, CDR1 is LNHDA, CDR2 SQIVND (reference sequence). This CDR3 has 14 amino acids. The CDR3 DNA reads as TGTGCCAGTAGTCACCGGGTTTTGAACACTGAAGCTTTCTTT. This gives the protein CASSHRVLNTEAFF.

The chain is built from TRBV6-6 and TRBJ1-3; tentative D call: TRBD1 (5 bases). V was clipped by 5 bases and J by 4 bases, with 9 bases between them. Germline CDR1 and CDR2: MNHNY and SVGAGI (reference sequence). The CDR3 has 13 residues. The CDR3: CASSRSGGNTIYF. Written as DNA, the CDR3 is TGTGCCAGCAGTCGATCAGGGGGAAACACCATATATTTT.

The rearrangement links TRBV5-1 to TRBJ2-3; D is ambiguous. The CDR3 is 15 amino acids. Germline V lookup: CDR1 SGHRS, CDR2 YFSETQ. Trimming removed 0 bases from V and 2 bases from J, with 10 bases in between. CDR3 sequence (DNA): TGCGCCAGCAGCTTGGCCTTAGGTAACACAGATACGCAGTATTTT. The encoded protein is CASSLALGNTDTQYF. Full variable domain (missing parts from reference TRBV5-1 and TRBJ2-3): KAGVTQTPRYLIKTRGQQVTLSCSPISGHRSVSWYQQTPGQGLQFLFEYFSETQRNKGNFPGRFSGRQFSNSRSEMNVSTLELGDSALYLCASSLALGNTDTQYFGPGTRLTVL.

The chain couples TRBV11-3 to TRBJ2-1, with 8 bases aligning to TRBD2. From germline, CDR1 is SGHNT and CDR2 YENEEA. CDR3 size: 13 residues. V was clipped by 4 bases and J by 6 bases; unmatched bases: 2. Here the CDR3 DNA reads TGTGCCAGCAGCTCGGGGGGGAGCAATGAGCAGTTCTTC. Protein: CASSSGGSNEQFF.

The chain employs TRBV21-1 and TRBJ2-1; the DNA was not used to check the table's D call, TRBD1. TRBV21-1 is given as a pseudogene. The CDR3 has 16 residues. The CDR3 protein is CASSRRDRGWSNEQFF. The CDR3 nucleotides read TGTGCCAGCAGCCGCCGGGACAGGGGGTGGTCGAATGAGCAGTTCTTC.

This clone was observed a single time. The chain joins TRBV11-1 to TRBJ1-1; perhaps TRBD1 as D (6 bases). Trimming removed 3 bases at V and 3 bases at J, with 14 bases between. The CDR3 has 15 residues. Per germline, CDR1 SGHAT and CDR2 FQDESV (reference sequence). For the CDR3, the DNA is TGTGCCAGCAGCTTCAAGCGTCAGGGGTACACTGAAGCTTTCTTT. Protein: CASSFKRQGYTEAFF. The full variable domain, completed using reference TRBV11-1 and TRBJ1-1, is EAEVAQSPRYKITEKSQAVAFWCDPISGHATLYWYRQILGQGPELLVQFQDESVVDDSQLPKDRFSAERLKGVDSTLKIQPAELGDSAMYLCASSFKRQGYTEAFFGQGTRLTVV.

The V and J genes are TRBV27 and TRBJ1-4; no reliable D call. CDR1 is MNHEY, CDR2 SMNVEV, per germline (reference sequence). Trimming stripped 6 bases from V and 12 bases from J, with 14 bases between. The CDR3 has 12 amino acids. CDR3: CASSPKTTELFF. The CDR3, as DNA: TGTGCCAGCAGCCCGAAAACAACCGAACTGTTTTTT.

The gene calls are TRBV6-5 and TRBJ1-4, with 7 bases aligning to TRBD1. The CDR3 spans 14 residues. Germline V CDR1 and CDR2: MNHEY, SVGAGI. The trim removed 6 bases at V and 7 bases at J, leaving 8 bases unmatched. The CDR3 DNA reads TGTGCCAGCAGCGCAGGGACAGAAGGTGAAAAACTGTTTTTT. It yields the protein CASSAGTEGEKLFF.